This note documents a single TCR beta chain sequence. CDR3 length: 18 amino acids. CDR1 and CDR2 from the germline V gene are LGHNA and YSLEER. J gave up 0 bases and V 2 bases, and 7 bases lay outside the gene matches. These data belong to a study of blood T cell repertoires in COVID-19. Study-level background: The cDNA or gDNA used as material had been derived from T cells, B-cell-depleted T cells, or PBMCs.

Some clones are missing from TCRdb's copy, which holds only in-frame ones; the method was immunoSEQ multiplex PCR. The table lists 200,000 to 250,000 clones, 86% of them singletons. The chain joins TRBV4-3 to TRBJ1-6, with 7 bases lining up with TRBD1. The clonotype was recovered from a woman in her thirties who had recovered from COVID-19. The sequenced material came from peripheral blood. CDR3 nucleotide sequence: TGCGCCAGCAGCCAACTCCAAACAGGGGCCTCCTATAATTCACCCCTCCACTTT. It is translated as CASSQLQTGASYNSPLHF.